This TCR beta chain was obtained from a study of T cell responses to AZD1222 COVID-19 vaccine. Assay used: immunoSEQ multiplex PCR; TCRdb lists only in-frame clones, some missing. The data show under 150,000 clones, around 90% seen once. The J segment lost 6 bases and the V segment lost 4 bases, leaving 11 bases of the junction unmatched. The length of the CDR3 is 17 residues. Per germline, CDR1 SGHRS and CDR2 YFSETQ. V usage is TRBV5-1 and J usage is TRBJ2-2; 11 bases map to TRBD1. The TCR originated in an adult who received the AZD1222 COVID-19 vaccine. The sequenced sample was peripheral blood, obtained 28 days after the second AZD1222 dose. CDR3 protein: CASSQPRTGGAAGELFF. The CDR3 coding sequence is TGCGCCAGCAGCCAACCCCGGACAGGGGGCGCGGCCGGGGAGCTGTTTTTT.